The 25 T cell receptor beta chains reported below all come from one sample, sequenced in a study of metastatic and nonmetastatic thyroid tumors. Among the patients, none had received any treatment before thyroid surgery. With MiXCR, TCRdb called clones anew from the PCR reads. The sample comprises 60,000 to 75,000 clones, 4% to 5% of which are singletons, and around 20% rests with the top ten. The sample consisted of blood. All receptors derive from a female donor with papillary thyroid cancer or a benign thyroid nodule (not recorded which). Some clones in this sample may be carry-over from other donors' samples.

The chain links TRBV6-1 to TRBJ2-7; 7 nucleotides match TRBD2. CDR1 is MNHNS, CDR2 SASEGT, per germline. V dropped 6 bases and J dropped 1; count of bases not matched to a gene: 9. There are 15 residues in the CDR3. The DNA of the CDR3 is TGTGCCAGCAGCAGCGGGGAAGGGGAGTCCTACGAGCAGTACTTC. Residues: CASSSGEGESYEQYF.

This clone has more than one count but fewer than ten. The chain employs TRBV28 and TRBJ1-5; D gene unclear. This CDR3 spans 13 amino acids. The V end lost 7 bases, the J end lost 9 bases, and 16 bases lay between the germline ends. Germline lookup yields CDR1 MDHEN and CDR2 SYDVKM. DNA of the CDR3: TGTGCCAGCACCTCGAGGGCCATGGGGCCCCAGCATTTT. It codes for CASTSRAMGPQHF.

This clone was observed a handful of times. A much larger clone differs from this one at a single base, so this may be a read error. The rearrangement links TRBV20-1 to TRBJ2-1; 9 nucleotides agree with TRBD2. Looked up from germline, CDR1 is DFQATT and CDR2 is SNEGSKA (reference sequence). This CDR3 spans 16 amino acids. Trimming cost V 3 bases and J 5 bases; bases outside gene matches: 11. The CDR3 is CSASGSGRSGHNEQFF. CDR3 in DNA: TGCAGTGCTAGCGGAAGCGGGAGGTCCGGTCACAATGAGCAGTTCTTC.

The rearrangement uses TRBV25-1 and TRBJ1-6, with a possible D match to TRBD1 (5 bases). CDR1 is MGHDK, CDR2 SYGVNS, per germline. The CDR3 totals 14 residues. With 2 bases removed from V and 7 bases from J, the gap between germline ends came to 9 bases. The CDR3 DNA is TGTGCCAGCAGTGAACTCGACAGAAATTCACCCCTCCACTTT. Encoded protein: CASSELDRNSPLHF. Drawing the rest from reference TRBV25-1 and TRBJ1-6, the complete variable domain is EADIYQTPRYLVIGTGKKITLECSQTMGHDKMYWYQQDPGMELHLIHYSYGVNSTEKGDLSSESTVSRIRTEHFPLTLESARPSHTSQYLCASSELDRNSPLHFGNGTRLTVT.

This clone came up a few times. In DNA, the CDR3 is TGTGCCAGCAGCCGGATGAGCGGGACAGATACGCAGTATTTT. It codes for CASSRMSGTDTQYF. The chain uses TRBV28 and TRBJ2-3; possibly TRBD2 for D (6 bases). The CDR3 spans 14 residues. V lost 6 bases to trimming and J lost 3 bases, with 13 bases between them. The germline CDR1 and CDR2 sequences are MDHEN and SYDVKM.

At least ten counts were recorded for this clone. The chain employs TRBV28 and TRBJ2-4; TRBD2 aligns across 8 bases. V was clipped by 4 bases and J by 6 bases; unmatched bases: 5. In germline, CDR1 is MDHEN, CDR2 SYDVKM. CDR3 length: 14 residues. The CDR3 sequence: CASSSPGGGNIQYF. As DNA, the CDR3 is TGTGCCAGCAGTTCCCCGGGGGGGGGAAACATTCAGTACTTC.

V usage is TRBV7-2 and J usage is TRBJ1-1; a possible D gene is TRBD1 (5 bases). CDR1 and CDR2 from the germline V gene are SGHTA and FQGNSA. Trimming removed 4 bases at V and 0 bases at J, with 9 bases between. The CDR3 is 14 residues long. The CDR3 region is CASSSGRVNTEAFF. In DNA, the CDR3 is TGTGCCAGCAGCTCAGGGAGGGTGAACACTGAAGCTTTCTTT.

This clone was seen more than once but under ten times. A junction boundary mismatches the germline segment, possibly from a read error. As DNA, the CDR3 is TGTGCCAGCAGCGCAACGTCTAGCGGGAGGAGTAATGAGCATTTCTTC. Translated: CASSATSSGRSNEHFF. This chain uses TRBV7-9 with TRBJ2-4; the match to TRBD2 covers 11 bases. The CDR3 totals 16 residues. CDR1 and CDR2 from the germline V gene are SEHNR and FQNEAQ (reference sequence).

This clone was observed many times. The CDR3 here is CASSSRFGTSSYNEQFF. DNA of the CDR3: TGTGCCAGCAGTTCCAGGTTTGGGACTAGCTCCTACAATGAGCAGTTCTTC. The chain employs TRBV6-2 or TRBV6-3 and TRBJ2-1, with TRBD2 identical over 8 bases. Germline V gene data show CDR1 as MNHEY and CDR2 as SVGEGT. V gave up 4 bases and J gave up 0 bases; unmatched junction bases: 8. This CDR3 spans 17 amino acids.

This clone was found a few times. The CDR3 sequence: CASSYSARSSYNSPLHF. CDR3 coding DNA: TGTGCCAGCAGTTACTCGGCCAGGAGCTCCTATAATTCACCCCTCCACTTT. V usage is TRBV6-2 or TRBV6-3 and J usage is TRBJ1-6; D uncertain. Deletions cut 0 bases from V and 0 bases from J, with 9 bases between. CDR3 length: 17 amino acids. In germline, CDR1 is MNHEY, CDR2 SVGEGT.

This chain uses TRBV6-4 with TRBJ2-1; 11 bases map to TRBD2. The CDR3 is 16 residues long. V gave up 3 bases and J gave up 3 bases; unmatched junction bases: 4. The germline gives CDR1 MRHNA, CDR2 SNTAGT. The DNA for the CDR3 is TGTGCCAGCAGTGAAACCGGGACTAGCGGCTACAATGAGCAGTTCTTC. Protein product: CASSETGTSGYNEQFF.

This clone was seen at least ten times. The CDR3 DNA follows: TGCGCCAGCAGCTTGGAAGGGACCCGCCCTGGAAACACCATATATTTT. Translating gives CASSLEGTRPGNTIYF. The V and J genes are TRBV5-1 and TRBJ1-3, with D possibly being TRBD1 (5 bases). V lost 0 bases and J 2 bases, leaving 12 bases between the germline ends. Germline CDR1 is SGHRS and CDR2 is YFSETQ. This CDR3 is built from 16 residues.

This clone has at least ten counts. V gene TRBV5-1 combines with J gene TRBJ1-6; 9 nucleotides align to TRBD1. Germline assignment: CDR1 SGHRS and CDR2 YFSETQ. The CDR3 consists of 15 residues. Trimming cost V 1 base and J 7 bases; bases outside gene matches: 3. CDR3 nucleotides: TGCGCCAGCAGCTTGCTCGGACAGGGGAATTCACCCCTCCACTTT. This gives the protein CASSLLGQGNSPLHF. Supplemented by reference TRBV5-1 and TRBJ1-6, the full variable domain reads KAGVTQTPRYLIKTRGQQVTLSCSPISGHRSVSWYQQTPGQGLQFLFEYFSETQRNKGNFPGRFSGRQFSNSRSEMNVSTLELGDSALYLCASSLLGQGNSPLHFGNGTRLTVT.

This clone was detected a few times. A much larger clone differs from this one at a single base, so this may be a read error. This chain uses TRBV20-1 with TRBJ1-4; 9 bases align to TRBD1. In germline, CDR1 is DFQATT, CDR2 SNEGSKA (reference sequence). This CDR3 is built from 18 residues. The CDR3 protein is CSARDLRGTGLSYERLFF. Written as DNA, the CDR3 is TGCAGTGCTAGAGATTTAAGAGGGACAGGGTTGTCGTATGAAAGACTGTTTTTT.

This clone was recorded at least ten times. J is TRBJ1-3 and V is TRBV3-1; D is unresolved. This CDR3 comprises 13 residues. Germline V CDR1 and CDR2: LGHDT, YNNKEL (reference sequence). V was trimmed by 4 bases and J by 4 bases, leaving 8 bases between them. CDR3 protein: CASSPYRGNTIYF. The DNA of the CDR3 is TGTGCCAGCAGCCCCTATAGAGGAAACACCATATATTTT.

In this sample, this clone turned up many times. The chain carries TRBV29-1 and TRBJ2-1; the D gene is possibly TRBD2 (5 bases). Per germline, CDR1 SQVTM and CDR2 ANQGSEA. This CDR3 region has 10 residues. V was cut by 5 bases and J by 9 bases, with 8 bases left in between. This chain's CDR3 is CSVRAAEQFF. For the CDR3, the DNA is TGCAGCGTTCGAGCGGCTGAGCAGTTCTTC.

Many counts were recorded for this clone. The chain employs TRBV7-8 and TRBJ2-1; D is unresolved. Trimming shortened V by 2 bases and J by 0 bases, and 8 bases separated the two germline ends. CDR3 size: 15 residues. The germline V gene encodes CDR1 SGHVS and CDR2 FQNEAQ. The CDR3 sequence is CASSLTGLSYNEQFF. CDR3 bases: TGTGCCAGCAGCTTAACGGGTCTCTCCTACAATGAGCAGTTCTTC.

This clone was detected a few times. Just one base apart from a much larger clone, this may be a read error. The CDR3 DNA is TGCGCCAGCAGTAACACGGCTGGGGCCAACTTCCTGACTTTC. Encoded protein: CASSNTAGANFLTF. The chain employs TRBV10-1 and TRBJ2-6; TRBD1 is a possible D gene (5 bases). The CDR3 extends over 14 amino acids. Germline CDR1 is WNHNN and CDR2 is SYGVQD (reference sequence).

The chain has TRBV11-2 and TRBJ1-1, with D hard to call. V was clipped by 3 bases and J by 0 bases, with 14 bases between them. In germline, CDR1 is SGHAT, CDR2 FQNNGV. This CDR3 is 16 amino acids long. This CDR3 is CASSFGAGLMNTEAFF. CDR3 bases: TGTGCCAGCAGCTTTGGTGCAGGCCTAATGAACACTGAAGCTTTCTTT.

This clone was found a few times. V gene TRBV24-1 combines with J gene TRBJ2-7, with D perhaps TRBD1 or TRBD2 (5 bases each). CDR3 length: 14 residues. Looked up from germline, CDR1 is KGHDR and CDR2 is SFDVKD. V shed 7 bases and J shed 1 base, with 13 bases lying between them. Written as DNA, the CDR3 is TGTGCCACCAGGCAACGAGGGGATTCCTACGAGCAGTACTTC. Its translation is CATRQRGDSYEQYF.

There are many counts of this clone. The gene calls are TRBV6-1 and TRBJ1-1; D is undetermined. Germline-derived CDR1 and CDR2 are MNHNS and SASEGT. Deletions cut 5 bases from V and 0 bases from J, with 10 bases between. The CDR3 has 14 residues. The CDR3, as DNA: TGTGCCAGCAGTTACGGTGGAGTGAACACTGAAGCTTTCTTT. Translated, it gives CASSYGGVNTEAFF.

Ten or more counts support this clone. This chain joins TRBV7-2 and TRBJ2-1; 9 bases map to TRBD2. Germline CDR1 and CDR2: SGHTA and FQGNSA. This CDR3 has 15 amino acids. Germline trimming cut 1 base from V and 9 bases from J; bases unmatched to any gene: 7. The CDR3 protein is CASSLDSGSSSEQFF. The CDR3 DNA sequence: TGTGCCAGCAGCTTAGATAGCGGGAGTAGTAGTGAGCAGTTCTTC.

In its sample, this clone was seen many times. The chain combines TRBV19 with TRBJ2-7; 10 nucleotides agree with TRBD1. V gave up 5 bases and J gave up 6 bases; unmatched junction bases: 4. The germline gives CDR1 LNHDA, CDR2 SQIVND (reference sequence). The CDR3 totals 13 residues. The CDR3 DNA sequence: TGTGCCAGTAGTTGGACAGGGGGGTCCGAGCAGTACTTC. Translating it yields CASSWTGGSEQYF.

Note on this clone: This may stem from a read error, because a much larger clone lies one nucleotide away. The chain is built from TRBV28 and TRBJ1-4; D may be TRBD1 (5 bases). Trimming pared 7 bases from V and 3 bases from J, leaving 15 bases between. Germline values: CDR1 MDHEN, CDR2 SYDVKM. The CDR3 consists of 15 residues. The CDR3 loop reads CASTPWGSANEKLFF. The CDR3 region has the DNA TGTGCCAGCACCCCTTGGGGCTCAGCTAATGAAAAACTGTTTTTT. The whole variable domain, filled in from reference TRBV28 and TRBJ1-4, reads DVKVTQSSRYLVKRTGEKVFLECVQDMDHENMFWYRQDPGLGLRLIYFSYDVKMKEKGDIPEGYSVSREKKERFSLILESASTNQTSMYLCASTPWGSANEKLFFGSGTQLSVL.

This clone was found many times. The CDR3 DNA reads TGTGCCACCAGTGATGCGACAGGGAACACCGGGGAGCTGTTTTTT. Its translation is CATSDATGNTGELFF. This chain joins TRBV24-1 and TRBJ2-2, with a tentative D call TRBD1 (6 bases). Germline V gives CDR1 KGHDR, CDR2 SFDVKD. V lost 3 bases and J 1 base, leaving 8 bases between the germline ends. This CDR3 region has 15 residues.